This TCR beta chain was found in a study of shared clonotypes between healthy human individuals (dated by TCRdb to the early 2020s). Regarding the study in general: The cohort included a few men and two women between 18 and 49 years of age. Between about 0.85 and 8.9 billion PBMCs per donor were obtained by leukapheresis. To estimate repertoire size and how much clonotypes are shared between individuals, the study performed deep sequencing of blood TCR repertoires from roughly five healthy adults. Different laboratories and diverse techniques were used to prepare libraries and sequence TCR repertoires, to increase sequencing depth and limit assay-specific biases. Broad study findings and their caveats: Because the study included only a small number of donors, the genetic and exposure-history diversity represented was limited. Pairwise subsampling indicated that sequencing depth was expected to affect the degree of clonotype sharing among donors. Sampling was restricted to blood, and TCR repertoires in tissues likely differ from the TCR repertoires found in blood.

Turning to this clone: Its cognate antigen has yet to be identified. Within one base of it there is no much larger clone, and no base qualities were kept.

Using the deep immunoSEQ assay, TCR CDR3 regions were amplified from genomic DNA by multiplex PCR. Extracted genomic DNA from each cell subset was spread evenly across all wells of several immunoSEQ 96-well plates, with each plate serving as a replicate. For unsorted PBMC, about 270 ng of genomic DNA, equivalent to about 30,000 T cell genomes, went into each replicate PCR. Genomic DNA from unsorted PBMC was sequenced over ten immunoSEQ deep assay plates. Purified libraries were quantified with a Qubit 3.0 fluorometer, sized on a Bioanalyzer 2100, and re-quantified with the KAPA Library Quantification kit. Every immunoSEQ 96-well plate was sequenced on a dedicated single-read 150-cycle Illumina NextSeq 550 flow cell. The study's own analysis went as follows. Because only junctional sequences without quality scores were contained in the immunoSEQ output, filtering matching that applied to full-length reads could not be performed. To assign V/J genes and CDR3, sequences were annotated using PyIR, a Python wrapper for IgBLAST v1.9, with IMGT germline references. Reads were filtered out if the reads had weak V/J assignments (E-value above 1e-6), no CDR3, stop codons, out-of-frame junctions, or ambiguous translated residues. V3J clonotypes were defined as sequences sharing the same inferred V gene, J gene, and CDR3 amino acid sequence. Percentage overlap between repertoires was calculated by dividing the number of shared unique clonotypes by the size of the smaller repertoire. Repertoire richness was assessed with RTK rarefaction, the Chao1 estimator, and Recon v2.1 estimates of unobserved clonotypes. TCRdb mirrors the immuneACCESS table, restricted to in-frame sequences. Some clones are absent from its copies; in checked studies, under half trace to an unresolved V gene, and the reason for the others is unknown. V and J calls and clone size are as listed in that table; D and trimming were resolved from the DNA. The sample records 450,000 or so clones, around 77% of which are singletons. The ten biggest clones cover more than 10% of the sample.

The CDR3 has 16 amino acids, counting the end cysteine and phenylalanine. Only CDR3 DNA is held: 48 bases, read in frame from base 1. CDR1 and CDR2 are read off the germline V gene (reference sequence) as LNHDA and SQIVND. V trim: 5 bases; J trim: 3 bases; unmatched bases: 10. The donors were healthy, HIV-negative adults with no recently reported acute infections or vaccinations. Every donor was a Caucasian adult residing in Nashville, Tennessee, USA. For unsorted samples, some 90 million PBMCs were counted and genomic DNA was extracted with the QIAamp DNA Blood Mini kit. Blood was obtained by leukapheresis, after which PBMCs were separated by Ficoll-Histopaque density gradient centrifugation and cryopreserved in liquid nitrogen vapor phase.

This chain is built from TRBV19 and TRBJ1-3, and TRBD1 matches 7 of the central bases. The clonotype was recovered from a middle-aged woman in good health. Some clones in this sample may be carry-over from other donors' samples. Sequencing was performed on PBMCs. The nucleotide sequence is TGTGCCAGTAGTCCCCAAGTAGGGGGCTATGGAAACACCATATATTTT. Translated, this is CASSPQVGGYGNTIYF.